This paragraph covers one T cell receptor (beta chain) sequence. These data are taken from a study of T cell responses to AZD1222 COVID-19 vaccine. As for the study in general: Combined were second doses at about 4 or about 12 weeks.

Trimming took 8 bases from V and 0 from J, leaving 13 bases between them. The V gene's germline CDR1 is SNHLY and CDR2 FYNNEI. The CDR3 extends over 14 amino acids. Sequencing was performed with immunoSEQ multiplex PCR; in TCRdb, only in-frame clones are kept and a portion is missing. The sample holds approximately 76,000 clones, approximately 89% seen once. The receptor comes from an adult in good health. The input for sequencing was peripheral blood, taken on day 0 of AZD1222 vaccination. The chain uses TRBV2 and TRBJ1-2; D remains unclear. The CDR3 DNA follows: TGTGCCAGCGTATGGTCAGGCTCTAACTATGGCTACACCTTC. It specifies CASVWSGSNYGYTF.